This is a list of T cell receptor beta chains from one sample in a study of early T cells in non-severe SARS-CoV-2 infection. Via MiXCR, TCRdb re-called the 5' RACE reads, giving one row per CDR3 protein. The table includes more than 20,000 distinct CDR3 sequences, roughly 4% detected once. Specimen: whole blood. The source is an adult who was a healthcare worker with PCR-confirmed SARS-CoV-2 infection or an uninfected control (not recorded which). The CDR3 runs from the conserved cysteine through the conserved F or W. Fields, in order: D gene, clone size, J gene, V gene, CDR3 DNA, CDR3 protein. The D gene is left open where the match is weak. Not all rows give a size; the values are once, few, many and, for expanded clones, a class.

d_call: NA
clone_size: many
j_call: TRBJ2-3
v_call: TRBV2
cdr3_nt: TGTGCCAGCAGTGAAGAGGTAGATACGCAGTATTTT
cdr3_aa: CASSEEVDTQYF

d_call: TRBD1
clone_size: few
j_call: TRBJ1-5
v_call: TRBV10-3
cdr3_nt: TGTGCCATCAGAAGACAGGGTGATCAGCCCCAGCATTTT
cdr3_aa: CAIRRQGDQPQHF

d_call: TRBD2
clone_size: many
j_call: TRBJ2-1
v_call: TRBV7-9
cdr3_nt: TGTGCCAGCAGCCCTACTAGCGGGAGCTCCTACAATGAGCAGTTCTTC
cdr3_aa: CASSPTSGSSYNEQFF

d_call: TRBD1
clone_size: many
j_call: TRBJ2-1
v_call: TRBV4-1
cdr3_nt: TGCGCCAGCAGCCAAGTACAGGGGGCTGCTGAGCAGTTCTTC
cdr3_aa: CASSQVQGAAEQFF

d_call: NA
clone_size: many
j_call: TRBJ2-7
v_call: TRBV6-1
cdr3_nt: TGTGCCAGCAGTGAATTTCCAACAGCGTACGAGCAGTACTTC
cdr3_aa: CASSEFPTAYEQYF

d_call: NA
clone_size: many
j_call: TRBJ2-7
v_call: TRBV30
cdr3_nt: TGTGCCTGGAGTCCCCTGGACAGACGGGATTACGAGCAGTACTTC
cdr3_aa: CAWSPLDRRDYEQYF

d_call: NA
clone_size: many
j_call: TRBJ2-2
v_call: TRBV12-3/TRBV12-4
cdr3_nt: TGTGCCAGCAGTGTTAGGGGGGACCTTAACACCGGGGAGCTGTTTTTT
cdr3_aa: CASSVRGDLNTGELFF

d_call: NA
clone_size: many
j_call: TRBJ2-2
v_call: TRBV7-7
cdr3_nt: TGTGCTAGCAGCTCCGTGGGGACCGGGGAGCTGTTTTTT
cdr3_aa: CASSSVGTGELFF

d_call: TRBD1
clone_size: few
j_call: TRBJ1-6
v_call: TRBV6-6
cdr3_nt: TGTGCCAGCAGCGAGTCTCAAGACAGGGGAACTTTACCCCTCCACTTT
cdr3_aa: CASSESQDRGTLPLHF

d_call: NA
clone_size: many
j_call: TRBJ1-2
v_call: TRBV20-1
cdr3_nt: TGCAGTGCTTCTCGCACTAACTATGGCTACACCTTC
cdr3_aa: CSASRTNYGYTF

d_call: TRBD2
clone_size: few
j_call: TRBJ2-1
v_call: TRBV20-1
cdr3_nt: TGCAGTGCTCGCTCTCCGGGACTAGCGGGAGAAGAGCAGTTCTTC
cdr3_aa: CSARSPGLAGEEQFF

d_call: NA
clone_size: few
j_call: TRBJ1-1
v_call: TRBV7-2
cdr3_nt: TGTGCCAGCAGCTTTCCCACAGGGTCTCCCACTGAAGCTTTCTTT
cdr3_aa: CASSFPTGSPTEAFF

d_call: NA
clone_size: many
j_call: TRBJ2-3
v_call: TRBV5-5
cdr3_nt: TGTGCCAGCAGCTTCTTACTAGAAGGCACAGATACGCAGTATTTT
cdr3_aa: CASSFLLEGTDTQYF

d_call: NA
clone_size: many
j_call: TRBJ2-7
v_call: TRBV11-2
cdr3_nt: TGTGCCAGCAGCTTATATCCCAGAAGCTCCTACGAGCAGTACTTC
cdr3_aa: CASSLYPRSSYEQYF

d_call: NA
clone_size: NA
j_call: TRBJ2-4
v_call: TRBV12-5
cdr3_nt: TGTGCTAGTGGTTTGATTTACGAGAAGAAAAACATTCAGTACTTC
cdr3_aa: CASGLIYEKKNIQYF

d_call: TRBD1
clone_size: few
j_call: TRBJ1-2
v_call: TRBV7-6
cdr3_nt: TGTGCCAGCAGCCCCACGTACAGGGGAAGAGGCTACACCTTC
cdr3_aa: CASSPTYRGRGYTF

d_call: NA
clone_size: many
j_call: TRBJ1-5
v_call: TRBV28
cdr3_nt: TGTGCCAGCAGTTTAGGGGGGGACCTGCAGCCCCAGCATTTT
cdr3_aa: CASSLGGDLQPQHF

d_call: NA
clone_size: many
j_call: TRBJ2-3
v_call: TRBV3-1
cdr3_nt: TGTGCCAGCAGCCTAACAGATACGCAGTATTTT
cdr3_aa: CASSLTDTQYF

d_call: TRBD1
clone_size: many
j_call: TRBJ2-7
v_call: TRBV5-1
cdr3_nt: TGCGCCAGCAGCATGTCACCCGGGACAGGTGGCTACGAGCAGTACTTC
cdr3_aa: CASSMSPGTGGYEQYF

d_call: NA
clone_size: NA
j_call: TRBJ2-2
v_call: TRBV7-8
cdr3_nt: TGTGCCAGCAGAGAAATTTCAGCCACCGGGGAGCTGTTTTTT
cdr3_aa: CASREISATGELFF

d_call: NA
clone_size: many
j_call: TRBJ1-4
v_call: TRBV29-1
cdr3_nt: TGCAGCGTTGTTACAACTAATGAAAAACTGTTTTTT
cdr3_aa: CSVVTTNEKLFF

d_call: NA
clone_size: few
j_call: TRBJ1-2
v_call: TRBV2
cdr3_nt: TGTGCCAGCACAGGGGAGCCTTATGGCTACACCTTC
cdr3_aa: CASTGEPYGYTF

d_call: NA
clone_size: many
j_call: TRBJ2-7
v_call: TRBV4-1
cdr3_nt: TGCGCCAGCAGCCAAGGAGGGGGGAACTACGAGCAGTACTTC
cdr3_aa: CASSQGGGNYEQYF

d_call: NA
clone_size: many
j_call: TRBJ2-7
v_call: TRBV20-1
cdr3_nt: TGCAGTGCCCCCCGGGGGCCGAACCCCTCCTACGAGCAGTACTTC
cdr3_aa: CSAPRGPNPSYEQYF

d_call: TRBD2
clone_size: many
j_call: TRBJ2-7
v_call: TRBV29-1
cdr3_nt: TGCAGCGTTGAAGTTACTAGCGGCTACTACGAGCAGTACTTC
cdr3_aa: CSVEVTSGYYEQYF

d_call: NA
clone_size: many
j_call: TRBJ1-1
v_call: TRBV18
cdr3_nt: TGTGCCAGCTCACCATCAGGATACGGCACTGAAGCTTTCTTT
cdr3_aa: CASSPSGYGTEAFF

d_call: NA
clone_size: many
j_call: TRBJ2-7
v_call: TRBV7-2
cdr3_nt: TGTGCCAGCAGCGTGACTAGTTTCTACGAGCAGTACTTC
cdr3_aa: CASSVTSFYEQYF

d_call: NA
clone_size: many
j_call: TRBJ2-7
v_call: TRBV7-8
cdr3_nt: TGTGCCAGCAGCTTAATCGGCAGCTACGAGCAGTACTTC
cdr3_aa: CASSLIGSYEQYF

d_call: TRBD2
clone_size: many
j_call: TRBJ2-7
v_call: TRBV2
cdr3_nt: TGTGCCAGCAGTCAAGGGGGACTAGCGGGAGGGGTTACCGACCGGCAGTACTTC
cdr3_aa: CASSQGGLAGGVTDRQYF

d_call: NA
clone_size: many
j_call: TRBJ2-6
v_call: TRBV19
cdr3_nt: TGTGCCAGTAGTCCGGCAAACTCTGGGGCCAACGTCCTGACTTTC
cdr3_aa: CASSPANSGANVLTF

d_call: NA
clone_size: medium-sized
j_call: TRBJ2-2
v_call: TRBV2
cdr3_nt: TGTGCCCTTCAAGGGGGGGTTAACACCGGGGAGCTGTTTTTT
cdr3_aa: CALQGGVNTGELFF

d_call: TRBD1
clone_size: NA
j_call: TRBJ2-1
v_call: TRBV9
cdr3_nt: TGTGCCAGCAGCCCCAGAGGCAGAGGGACAGGGTTGGGTGAGCAGTTCTTC
cdr3_aa: CASSPRGRGTGLGEQFF

d_call: NA
clone_size: many
j_call: TRBJ2-7
v_call: TRBV20-1
cdr3_nt: TGCAGTGCTCGAAGGGACTACGAGCAGTACTTC
cdr3_aa: CSARRDYEQYF

d_call: NA
clone_size: NA
j_call: TRBJ2-2
v_call: TRBV6-5
cdr3_nt: TGTGCCAGCAGTTACTCAGTCTCACTCACCGGGGAGCTGTTTTTT
cdr3_aa: CASSYSVSLTGELFF

d_call: NA
clone_size: NA
j_call: TRBJ2-7
v_call: TRBV14
cdr3_nt: TGTGCCAGCAGCCCTATACCCCCGGCAGAGGGGTTCTACGAGCAGTACTTC
cdr3_aa: CASSPIPPAEGFYEQYF

d_call: TRBD2
clone_size: many
j_call: TRBJ2-1
v_call: TRBV14
cdr3_nt: TGTGCCAGCAGGAAGGGGACTAGCTGGCCCAATGAGCAGTTCTTC
cdr3_aa: CASRKGTSWPNEQFF

d_call: NA
clone_size: many
j_call: TRBJ2-4
v_call: TRBV11-2
cdr3_nt: TGTGCCAGCAGCTTAGGATGGCAGCCCCAAAACATTCAGTACTTC
cdr3_aa: CASSLGWQPQNIQYF

d_call: NA
clone_size: many
j_call: TRBJ2-2
v_call: TRBV10-3
cdr3_nt: TGTGCCGTCGCTAGCGTCGGGGAGCTGTTTTTT
cdr3_aa: CAVASVGELFF

d_call: NA
clone_size: many
j_call: TRBJ2-7
v_call: TRBV7-9
cdr3_nt: TGTGCCAGCAGCTTAGAAGCAGGGGCCTACGAGCAGTACTTC
cdr3_aa: CASSLEAGAYEQYF

d_call: NA
clone_size: NA
j_call: TRBJ1-2
v_call: TRBV7-8
cdr3_nt: TGTGCCAGCAGCGCCAGGGACGGATCCTATGGCTACACCTTC
cdr3_aa: CASSARDGSYGYTF

d_call: NA
clone_size: many
j_call: TRBJ2-3
v_call: TRBV28
cdr3_nt: TGTGCCAGCAGTTCCCTGGCCCATGGGGATACGCAGTATTTT
cdr3_aa: CASSSLAHGDTQYF

d_call: NA
clone_size: many
j_call: TRBJ2-2
v_call: TRBV12-3/TRBV12-4
cdr3_nt: TGTGCCAGCAGTTTCATAGCTTGGAATAGGACGAACACCGGGGAGCTGTTTTTT
cdr3_aa: CASSFIAWNRTNTGELFF

d_call: NA
clone_size: many
j_call: TRBJ2-2
v_call: TRBV28
cdr3_nt: TGTGCCAGCAGTGAAATCTATGGGGCCGGGGAGCTGTTTTTT
cdr3_aa: CASSEIYGAGELFF

d_call: NA
clone_size: few
j_call: TRBJ1-1
v_call: TRBV3-1
cdr3_nt: TGTGCCAGCAGCCAAGAGCTCGCCCCGCGAGCTTTCTTT
cdr3_aa: CASSQELAPRAFF

d_call: TRBD1
clone_size: many
j_call: TRBJ2-7
v_call: TRBV11-2
cdr3_nt: TGTGCCAGCAGCGCACAGGGGTCCTACGAGCAGTACTTC
cdr3_aa: CASSAQGSYEQYF

d_call: NA
clone_size: many
j_call: TRBJ2-3
v_call: TRBV12-3/TRBV12-4
cdr3_nt: TGTGCCAGCAGTTTTGGAGTTAACCTAAGCACAGATACGCAGTATTTT
cdr3_aa: CASSFGVNLSTDTQYF

d_call: TRBD2
clone_size: many
j_call: TRBJ2-7
v_call: TRBV9
cdr3_nt: TGTGCCAGCAGCGTAGAACCGGGACTAGCGTACGAGCAGTACTTC
cdr3_aa: CASSVEPGLAYEQYF

d_call: NA
clone_size: NA
j_call: TRBJ2-7
v_call: TRBV11-2
cdr3_nt: TGTGCCAGCAGCCCACCTCCGAGGGTTCGGATTCTTTCCTACGAGCAGTACTTC
cdr3_aa: CASSPPPRVRILSYEQYF

d_call: NA
clone_size: few
j_call: TRBJ2-7
v_call: TRBV7-2
cdr3_nt: TGTGCCAGCAGCTTCGGGACCCCGAAAGTGTCAGAGCAGTACTTC
cdr3_aa: CASSFGTPKVSEQYF

d_call: NA
clone_size: many
j_call: TRBJ2-1
v_call: TRBV6-6
cdr3_nt: TGTGCCAGCAGCACCCAGAATGAGCAGTTCTTC
cdr3_aa: CASSTQNEQFF